A single sample gave rise to the 31 T cell receptor beta chains below, sequenced in a study of PD-L1 blockade in urothelial cancer. The time point here: pretreatment peripheral blood. The assay was immunoSEQ multiplex PCR, and TCRdb's table has in-frame clones only and misses some. Of some 66,000 clones listed, about 86% are singletons. The material was PBMCs, obtained around atezolizumab (anti-PD-L1) treatment. The receptor source for this set is a man between 60 and 75 years old with urothelial cancer.

The J gene is TRBJ1-1, the V gene TRBV29-1; 7 bases are shared with TRBD1. The CDR3 has 12 residues. The ends lost 8 bases at V and 4 bases at J; junction bases unmatched: 7. Germline CDR1 SQVTM, CDR2 ANQGSEA. The DNA for the CDR3 is TGCAGCTCAACGACAGGGTTCACTGAAGCTTTCTTT. Its translation is CSSTTGFTEAFF.

This clone was seen only a few times. The chain combines TRBV7-9 with TRBJ2-7, with 9 bases fitting TRBD1. V gave up 4 bases and J gave up 6 bases; unmatched junction bases: 7. The CDR3 consists of 14 residues. CDR1 is SEHNR, CDR2 FQNEAQ, per germline (reference sequence). The CDR3 nucleotides read TGTGCCAGCAGCTCGTACAGGGGGCATCTCGAGCAGTACTTC. It is translated as CASSSYRGHLEQYF. The entire variable domain, with the rest obtained from reference TRBV7-9 and TRBJ2-7, is as follows: DTGVSQNPRHKITKRGQNVTFRCDPISEHNRLYWYRQTLGQGPEFLTYFQNEAQLEKSRLLSDRFSAERPKGSFSTLEIQRTEQGDSAMYLCASSSYRGHLEQYFGPGTRLTVT.

The J gene is TRBJ1-3, the V gene TRBV28; tentative D call: TRBD1 (6 bases). Germline-derived CDR1 and CDR2 are MDHEN and SYDVKM. Trimming left V 5 bases short and J 4 bases short, with 9 bases between. The length of the CDR3 is 13 residues. CDR3 coding DNA: TGTGCCAGCAGTATACAGGGCGGAAACACCATATATTTT. Translation gives CASSIQGGNTIYF. Variable domain in full (rest from reference TRBV28 and TRBJ1-3): DVKVTQSSRYLVKRTGEKVFLECVQDMDHENMFWYRQDPGLGLRLIYFSYDVKMKEKGDIPEGYSVSREKKERFSLILESASTNQTSMYLCASSIQGGNTIYFGEGSWLTVV.

This clone was seen only a few times. The chain is built from TRBV4-1 and TRBJ2-7, with 9 bases matching TRBD1. The CDR3 loop spans 15 amino acids. Trimming removed 4 bases from V and 7 bases from J; junction bases left unmatched: 11. Germline CDR1 MGHRA, CDR2 YSYEKL. DNA for the CDR3: TGCGCCAGCAGCCTGTCCCCGGGACAGGGAGAAGAGCAGTACTTC. Translation gives CASSLSPGQGEEQYF.

The chain uses TRBV11-2 and TRBJ2-7, with a tentative D call TRBD2 (6 bases). Per the germline V gene, CDR1 is SGHAT and CDR2 is FQNNGV. CDR3 length: 15 amino acids. V was pared by 1 base and J by 2 bases, with 12 bases between. The CDR3 loop is CASSLASSGTYEQYF. In nucleotides, the CDR3 is TGTGCCAGCAGCTTAGCTAGTAGCGGAACCTACGAGCAGTACTTC.

This chain links TRBV21-1 with TRBJ1-5; the table's D call, TRBD1, was not checked against the DNA. TRBV21-1 is annotated as a pseudogene. The CDR3 sequence is 19 residues long. The CDR3 loop is CASSLPGQGPFLRNQPQHF. The CDR3 region has the DNA TGTGCCAGCAGCCTGCCGGGACAGGGGCCCTTTCTGCGCAATCAGCCCCAGCATTTT.

The CDR3 sequence: CASGTGQGNTGELFF. CDR3 bases: TGTGCCAGCGGGACGGGACAGGGAAACACCGGGGAGCTGTTTTTT. The chain joins TRBV7-2 to TRBJ2-2; the match to TRBD1 covers 9 bases. CDR1 is SGHTA and CDR2 is FQGNSA in the germline V gene. The CDR3 is 15 amino acids. Trimming at V came to 8 bases and at J to 2 bases, leaving 6 bases not matched to a gene.

J is TRBJ2-5 and V is TRBV11-2, with D possibly being TRBD1 (5 bases). This CDR3 is 13 amino acids long. Deletions cut 1 base from V and 3 bases from J, with 6 bases between. Per germline, CDR1 SGHAT and CDR2 FQNNGV. CDR3 bases: TGTGCCAGCAGCTTAGGGACAAAAGAGACCCAGTACTTC. Protein product: CASSLGTKETQYF.

V usage is TRBV14 and J usage is TRBJ2-2, with TRBD1 matching 10 bases. The CDR3 totals 15 residues. With V trimmed by 3 bases and J by 5 bases, 3 bases remained unmatched. Germline CDR1 SGHDN, CDR2 FVKESK. This CDR3 is CASSHDRGRTGELFF. The CDR3 bases are TGTGCCAGCAGCCACGACAGGGGGCGAACCGGGGAGCTGTTTTTT.

This clone came up once. The rearrangement links TRBV18 to TRBJ2-5, with a possible D match to TRBD1 (5 bases). CDR3 size: 14 residues. CDR1 KGHSH and CDR2 LQKENI come from the germline V gene. V lost 0 bases to trimming and J lost 5 bases, with 10 bases between them. For the CDR3, the DNA is TGTGCCAGCTCACCACCGGGTTCAGGGGAGACCCAGTACTTC. This encodes CASSPPGSGETQYF.

The V call is TRBV7-2, the J call TRBJ2-1; no definite D call. V was shortened by 8 bases and J by 4 bases, with 6 bases between the two germline ends. From germline, CDR1 is SGHTA and CDR2 FQGNSA. This CDR3 comprises 11 residues. The chain's CDR3 is CASRLYNEQFF. CDR3 sequence (DNA): TGTGCCAGCCGTTTATACAATGAGCAGTTCTTC. Full variable domain (outside the CDR3, taken from reference TRBV7-2 and TRBJ2-1): GAGVSQSPSNKVTEKGKDVELRCDPISGHTALYWYRQSLGQGLEFLIYFQGNSAPDKSGLPSDRFSAERTGGSVSTLTIQRTQQEDSAVYLCASRLYNEQFFGPGTRLTVL.

The chain joins TRBV4-2 to TRBJ1-2, with no clear D. Deletions cut 0 bases from V and 2 bases from J, with 19 bases between. The CDR3 runs to 18 residues. Germline V gene data show CDR1 as LGHNA and CDR2 as YNFKEQ. The CDR3 protein is CASSQDRGHAVRNYGYTF. In nucleotides, the CDR3 is TGTGCCAGCAGCCAAGATCGCGGGCACGCCGTCAGAAACTATGGCTACACCTTC.

This chain joins TRBV30 and TRBJ2-5; 10 bases match TRBD2. V gave up 0 bases and J gave up 4 bases; unmatched junction bases: 2. The germline CDR1 and CDR2 sequences are GTSNPN and SVGIG (reference sequence). This CDR3 is 14 amino acids long. The CDR3 DNA sequence: TGTGCCTGGAGTGTGGGGACTAGCGTAGAGACCCAGTACTTC. It specifies CAWSVGTSVETQYF.

The rearrangement uses TRBV30 and TRBJ1-3; unclear D gene. The CDR3 sequence is 13 residues long. The V gene lost 3 bases and the J gene lost 0 bases, with 6 bases spanning the gap. Per germline, CDR1 GTSNPN and CDR2 SVGIG (reference sequence). CDR3 protein: CAWRLYSGNTIYF. CDR3 nucleotide sequence: TGTGCCTGGAGGCTATACTCTGGAAACACCATATATTTT.

The gene calls are TRBV27 and TRBJ2-3; 7 bases are a match to TRBD2. CDR1 is MNHEY, CDR2 SMNVEV, per germline (reference sequence). The V and J ends lost 5 bases and 4 bases, in that order; junction bases with no gene match: 12. CDR3 size: 16 residues. The CDR3, as DNA: TGTGCCAGCAGTCAATGGTTACTAGCGCCCCCAGATACGCAGTATTTT. Translation gives CASSQWLLAPPDTQYF.

The chain combines TRBV6-1 with TRBJ2-2, with D possibly being TRBD1 (6 bases). V lost 7 bases, J lost 4 bases, and 13 bases lay in between. This CDR3 is built from 14 residues. Germline values: CDR1 MNHNS, CDR2 SASEGT. The CDR3 DNA follows: TGTGCCAGCACCCGAAAAGGGGGCACCGGGGAGCTGTTTTTT. Protein product: CASTRKGGTGELFF.

This chain joins TRBV7-3 and TRBJ2-2; 9 nucleotides match TRBD1. Per the germline V gene, CDR1 is SGHTA and CDR2 is FQGTGA. V lost 7 bases, J lost 5 bases, and 14 bases stayed unmatched. The CDR3 runs to 17 residues. The CDR3 loop reads CASTAIGTGSRTGELFF. Written as DNA, the CDR3 is TGTGCCAGCACCGCTATTGGGACAGGGAGTCGGACCGGGGAGCTGTTTTTT.

The chain has TRBV9 and TRBJ2-7; 11 bases are a match to TRBD2. This CDR3 has 15 amino acids. In germline, CDR1 is SGDLS, CDR2 YYNGEE. V dropped 3 bases and J dropped 6; count of bases not matched to a gene: 8. The CDR3 nucleotides are TGTGCCAGCAGCGCTAGCGGGGGGCCTCATCCCGAGCAGTACTTC. This gives the protein CASSASGGPHPEQYF.

The chain links TRBV18 to TRBJ2-7; 9 bases fit TRBD2. Germline assignment: CDR1 KGHSH and CDR2 LQKENI. V trimming: 1 base; J trimming: 0 bases; junction bases outside the gene matches: 4. The length of the CDR3 is 16 residues. The CDR3 reads CASSPLTRGGSYEQYF. CDR3 sequence (DNA): TGTGCCAGCTCACCACTCACGCGGGGGGGCTCCTACGAGCAGTACTTC.

The genes are TRBV4-1 and TRBJ2-5; 7 nucleotides match TRBD2. This CDR3 is 15 amino acids long. Germline lookup yields CDR1 MGHRA and CDR2 YSYEKL. The V gene end was trimmed by 1 base and the J gene end by 4 bases; junction bases not matched to a gene: 6. This chain's CDR3 is CASSQGGSGPETQYF. The CDR3 DNA reads as TGCGCCAGCAGCCAAGGAGGTAGCGGGCCAGAGACCCAGTACTTC.

V is TRBV7-9 and J is TRBJ2-1; 8 nucleotides agree with TRBD2. This CDR3 region has 14 residues. Germline V lookup: CDR1 SEHNR, CDR2 FQNEAQ (reference sequence). V was clipped by 0 bases and J by 10 bases; unmatched bases: 5. CDR3 sequence (DNA): TGTGCCAGCAGCTTAGCGCGGGGGGCCGGCGAGCAGTTCTTC. This codes for CASSLARGAGEQFF.

This clone was seen more than once but under ten times. CDR3 sequence: CASSTTGTEAFF. The DNA for the CDR3 is TGTGCCAGCTCAACAACAGGGACTGAAGCTTTCTTT. The V and J genes are TRBV18 and TRBJ1-1; tentatively, D is TRBD1 (6 bases). The CDR3 consists of 12 residues. V lost 5 bases and J 5 bases, leaving 9 bases between the germline ends. CDR1 KGHSH and CDR2 LQKENI come from the germline V gene.

The chain carries TRBV5-5 and TRBJ2-7; 14 bases align to TRBD2. This CDR3 region has 20 residues. CDR1 SGHKS and CDR2 YYEKEE come from the germline V gene (reference sequence). With V trimmed by 4 bases and J by 0 bases, 15 bases remained unmatched. CDR3 region: CASSRAAGTSGGQSSYEQYF. DNA for the CDR3: TGTGCCAGCAGCCGAGCCGCTGGGACTAGCGGGGGCCAAAGCTCCTACGAGCAGTACTTC.

The genes are TRBV5-1 and TRBJ2-5, with a weak D call TRBD2 (7 bases). Germline CDR1 and CDR2: SGHRS and YFSETQ. CDR3 length equals 14 residues. V gave up 0 bases and J gave up 9 bases, with 15 bases separating them. CDR3 sequence reads: CASSLVGGAEAQYF. Here the CDR3 DNA reads TGCGCCAGCAGCTTGGTTGGGGGGGCGGAGGCCCAGTACTTC.

The V and J genes are TRBV6-5 and TRBJ1-3; a weak D match, TRBD1 (6 bases). V was cut by 7 bases and J by 0 bases, with 13 bases left in between. Germline assignment: CDR1 MNHEY and CDR2 SVGAGI. This CDR3 has 15 amino acids. CDR3 sequence reads: CASTTLQGSGNTIYF. The CDR3 DNA follows: TGTGCCAGCACCACTCTACAGGGCTCTGGAAACACCATATATTTT.

This clone was detected once. This chain joins TRBV9 and TRBJ2-2; TRBD1 agrees at 8 bases. Germline V CDR1 and CDR2: SGDLS, YYNGEE. The CDR3 totals 16 residues. V gave up 2 bases and J gave up 5 bases; unmatched junction bases: 8. CDR3 residues: CASSVSGRGRTGELFF. CDR3 nucleotide sequence: TGTGCCAGCAGCGTGAGCGGCAGGGGGCGTACCGGGGAGCTGTTTTTT.

This clone occurred many times. The chain couples TRBV25-1 to TRBJ1-2; 7 bases line up with TRBD1. The V gene end was trimmed by 2 bases and the J gene end by 4 bases; junction bases not matched to a gene: 4. CDR3 length: 14 amino acids. Per germline, CDR1 MGHDK and CDR2 SYGVNS. CDR3 sequence (DNA): TGTGCCAGCAGTGAAACAGGGGCACCCTATGGCTACACCTTC. Amino acid sequence: CASSETGAPYGYTF.

This rearrangement joins TRBV9 to TRBJ2-3; tentative D call: TRBD2 (6 bases). The CDR3 has 15 amino acids. Germline V gene sequence: CDR1 SGDLS, CDR2 YYNGEE. V dropped 3 bases and J dropped 5 bases, with 16 bases sitting between them. This CDR3 reads CASSAGTEPRDTQYF. In DNA form, the CDR3 reads TGTGCCAGCAGCGCCGGGACTGAACCGCGAGATACGCAGTATTTT.

This chain uses TRBV19 with TRBJ1-2; tentatively, D is TRBD1 (5 bases). The germline gives CDR1 LNHDA, CDR2 SQIVND (reference sequence). This CDR3 is built from 13 residues. Deletions cut 3 bases from V and 2 bases from J, with 7 bases between. This CDR3 is CASSIDSNYGYTF. Written as DNA, the CDR3 is TGTGCCAGTAGTATCGACAGCAACTATGGCTACACCTTC. Using reference TRBV19 and TRBJ1-2 for the parts outside the CDR3, the full variable domain is DGGITQSPKYLFRKEGQNVTLSCEQNLNHDAMYWYRQDPGQGLRLIYYSQIVNDFQKGDIAEGYSVSREKKESFPLTVTSAQKNPTAFYLCASSIDSNYGYTFGSGTRLTVV.

The chain joins TRBV6-5 to TRBJ1-2; 8 nucleotides align to TRBD1. Trimming cost V 5 bases and J 8 bases; bases outside gene matches: 4. This CDR3 contains 12 residues. Germline-derived CDR1 and CDR2 are MNHEY and SVGAGI. CDR3: CASSRTGRGYTF. DNA of the CDR3: TGTGCCAGCAGTCGGACAGGGAGAGGCTACACCTTC.

V and J are TRBV6-5 and TRBJ1-1; 7 bases match TRBD1. The CDR3 spans 15 residues. The germline V gene has CDR1 MNHEY and CDR2 SVGAGI. V shed 6 bases, J shed 1 base, and the junction held 8 bases outside the gene matches. The CDR3 spells CASRWTGQPNTEAFF. The CDR3 DNA reads as TGTGCCAGCAGGTGGACAGGACAGCCGAACACTGAAGCTTTCTTT.